Listed below are T cell receptor beta chains from one sample, sequenced in a study of molecular identifiers for immune sequencing clone quantification. Using its own MiXCR run on the PCR reads, TCRdb lists one record per CDR3 protein. Of about 320,000 distinct CDR3 sequences detected, about 21% appear once; the ten largest clones hold 0.81%. The sequenced sample consisted of naive CD8+ T cells from blood, with Jurkat cell RNA spiked in. The receptors derive from a human donor in good health. Some libraries in this study had Jurkat cell RNA spiked in. Each CDR3 is given with its conserved first and last residue. Fields, in order: J gene, clone size, D gene, V gene, CDR3 DNA, CDR3 protein. A D gene is named only where the DNA matches it firmly. The size field is filled for only some rows; it gives once, few, many or a size class.

>TRBJ2-6|many|NA|TRBV5-6
TGTGCCAGCAGCTTGGGACAGGCCATCAGCTCTGGGGCCAACGTCCTGACTTTC
CASSLGQAISSGANVLTF
>TRBJ2-7|many|TRBD2|TRBV28
TGTGCCAGCGTTCCTAGCGGGGCCTCCTACGAGCAGTACTTC
CASVPSGASYEQYF
>TRBJ2-7|many|TRBD1|TRBV20-1
TGCAGTGCTAGAGATAAAATAGGACAGGGAGCCGAGCAGTACTTC
CSARDKIGQGAEQYF
>TRBJ2-7|many|TRBD1|TRBV6-1
TGTGCCAGCAGGCCCGGGACAGGGGGCCTAAGCTCCTACGAGCAGTACTTC
CASRPGTGGLSSYEQYF
>TRBJ2-5|many|TRBD1|TRBV12-3/TRBV12-4
TGTGCCAGCAGTTTATATAAGCTAGGGACAGCCCAAGAGACCCAGTACTTC
CASSLYKLGTAQETQYF
>TRBJ2-2|NA|TRBD1|TRBV29-1
TGCAGCGTTGACGGGACAGGTTCGAGCACCGGGGAGCTGTTTTTT
CSVDGTGSSTGELFF
>TRBJ2-7|many|NA|TRBV4-3
TGCGCCAGCAGCCGAGACCGCTACGAGCAGTACTTC
CASSRDRYEQYF
>TRBJ2-2|many|TRBD2|TRBV6-5
TGTGCCAGCAGTCCCCCAGCGGGAGAAGGTACCGGGGAGCTGTTTTTT
CASSPPAGEGTGELFF
>TRBJ2-7|many|TRBD1|TRBV7-2
TGTGCCAGCAGCGTCGGGACAGGGAATGAGCAGTACTTC
CASSVGTGNEQYF
>TRBJ2-7|few|TRBD2|TRBV9
TGTGCCAGCAGCGAAGCGGGGGAAGCCTACGAGCAGTACTTC
CASSEAGEAYEQYF
>TRBJ2-2|many|TRBD2|TRBV28
TGTGCCAGCAGTTTATCCGGACTAGCGAACACCGGGGAGCTGTTTTTT
CASSLSGLANTGELFF
>TRBJ2-6|NA|TRBD2|TRBV6-2/TRBV6-3
TGTGCCAGCACTGGACTAGCGGGAGGATCTGGGGCCAACGTCCTGACTTTC
CASTGLAGGSGANVLTF
>TRBJ2-3|NA|NA|TRBV27
TGTGCCAGCAGTTTGTTACGGGGGGCTGACACAGATACGCAGTATTTT
CASSLLRGADTDTQYF
>TRBJ1-1|many|NA|TRBV5-5
TGTGCCAGCAGCTGGAATGACAGGGAAGCTTTCTTT
CASSWNDREAFF
>TRBJ2-7|NA|TRBD1|TRBV4-3
TGCGCCAGCAGCCAAGATCGCGGACAGGCGATCTCCTACGAGCAGTACTTC
CASSQDRGQAISYEQYF
>TRBJ2-5|NA|NA|TRBV5-1
TGCGCCAGCAGCTTGGGGCAGGGGCTGGGGACCCAGTACTTC
CASSLGQGLGTQYF
>TRBJ2-6|many|NA|TRBV28
TGTGCCAGCACCCTGGCTACCTCTGGGGCCAACGTCCTGACTTTC
CASTLATSGANVLTF
>TRBJ1-3|many|NA|TRBV27
TGTGCCAGCAGTCCGATACCCACTGGAAACACCATATATTTT
CASSPIPTGNTIYF
>TRBJ2-2|many|NA|TRBV29-1
TGCAGCGTTGTGGGACTGGCCGGGGAGCTGTTTTTT
CSVVGLAGELFF
>TRBJ1-2|many|TRBD1|TRBV4-3
TGCGCCAGCAGCCAACGGACAGGGGGCGATGGCTACACCTTC
CASSQRTGGDGYTF
>TRBJ1-6|NA|NA|TRBV2
TGTGCCAGCAGTATCAGGGACCCCCTCCGTGGCTCCTATAATTCACCCCTCCACTTT
CASSIRDPLRGSYNSPLHF
>TRBJ1-1|many|NA|TRBV20-1
TGCAGTGCTAGAGATTTTATTGCAGGGACCACTGAAGCTTTCTTT
CSARDFIAGTTEAFF